One and the same sample provided the 14 T cell receptor beta chains below, sequenced in a study of low-dose radiotherapy and immunotherapy resistance in tumors (dated by TCRdb to 2021 to 2024). Sequenced on an Illumina MiniSeq. TCRs were amplified for 15 to 20 PCR cycles with Phusion, using a constant-region primer paired with the adapter attached to the V primers. TCRdb handled the public reads itself, with Q25 trimming in fastp and clone calling in MiXCR, and kept productive beta chains. Duplicate CDR3 protein sequences are folded into a single record with the most common DNA and genes. The sample includes about 50,000 distinct CDR3 sequences, with over 9.5% observed a single time. The biggest ten clones account for about 6% of the sample. The label giving this sample's time point can be read as: before trial treatment. Sample: PBMCs, taken before treatment. These receptors were taken from a female donor with ovarian cancer.

Many counts were recorded for this clonotype. The chain uses TRBV2 and TRBJ2-1, with TRBD2 identical over 8 bases. The germline V gene has CDR1 SNHLY and CDR2 FYNNEI. Trimming removed 6 bases from V and 1 base from J; junction bases left unmatched: 5. The CDR3 loop spans 15 amino acids. This chain's CDR3 is CASRTSGSSYNEQFF. Written as DNA, the CDR3 is TGTGCCAGCAGAACTAGCGGTAGTTCCTACAATGAGCAGTTCTTC.

This clonotype was seen many times. The chain has TRBV6-2 or TRBV6-3 and TRBJ1-4; D is perhaps TRBD1 (5 bases). Trimming pared 6 bases from V and 8 bases from J, leaving 13 bases between. This CDR3 has 13 amino acids. Looked up from germline, CDR1 is MNHEY and CDR2 is SVGEGT. CDR3 DNA: TGTGCCAGCAGGACTCCGGGGCAAGAAAAACTGTTTTTT. This translates into CASRTPGQEKLFF.

CDR3 sequence reads: CASSLEGGGYNEQFF. In nucleotides, the CDR3 is TGCGCCAGCAGCTTGGAGGGGGGAGGCTACAATGAGCAGTTCTTC. The V and J genes are TRBV5-1 and TRBJ2-1; D tentatively reads TRBD1 or TRBD2 (6 bases each). Trimming removed 0 bases at V and 3 bases at J, with 10 bases between. CDR1 SGHRS and CDR2 YFSETQ come from the germline V gene. The CDR3 is 15 residues long.

This clonotype occurred many times. For the CDR3, the DNA is TGTGCCAGTAGCCGAGGGGGCGAGTCAGATACGCAGTATTTT. Protein product: CASSRGGESDTQYF. This chain links TRBV19 with TRBJ2-3; TRBD1 agrees at 7 bases. Per the germline V gene, CDR1 is LNHDA and CDR2 is SQIVND (reference sequence). The trim removed 6 bases at V and 4 bases at J, leaving 7 bases unmatched. The CDR3 totals 14 residues.

With respect to this clonotype: A far larger clone differs by one base, so this is likely a read error. The chain employs TRBV6-2 or TRBV6-3 and TRBJ1-2; tentative D call: TRBD1 (6 bases). The germline V gene encodes CDR1 MNHEY and CDR2 SVGEGT. This CDR3 is built from 14 residues. V lost 8 bases and J 7 bases, leaving 20 bases between the germline ends. Here the CDR3 DNA reads TGTGCCAGCGGGTTTCCAGGGGAAACCTGTGGCTACACCTTC. Its protein product is CASGFPGETCGYTF.

There are many counts of this clonotype. V and J are TRBV27 and TRBJ2-7, with a possible D match to TRBD2 (6 bases). CDR1 is MNHEY and CDR2 is SMNVEV in the germline V gene (reference sequence). The CDR3 is 14 residues long. V was shortened by 5 bases and J by 2 bases, with 13 bases between the two germline ends. CDR3 in amino acids: CASSPSWTTYEQYF. As DNA, the CDR3 is TGTGCCAGCAGTCCCTCCTGGACTACCTACGAGCAGTACTTC.

As to this clonotype: One base separates it from a far larger clone, so it is likely a read error. The V gene is TRBV5-3, the J gene TRBJ2-7, with 7 bases fitting TRBD2. TRBV5-3 is filed as an ORF, its function uncertain. V trimming: 8 bases; J trimming: 7 bases; junction bases outside the gene matches: 15. This CDR3 is 14 amino acids long. CDR3 DNA: TGTGCCAGCAGTCCTTGGGGGGGTTGGAATGAGCAGTACTTC. Protein sequence: CASSPWGGWNEQYF.

This clonotype has ten or more counts. The chain recombines TRBV30 with TRBJ2-7; D may be TRBD1 (6 bases). Germline values: CDR1 GTSNPN, CDR2 SVGIG (reference sequence). This CDR3 is 13 amino acids long. Between the trimmed V and J ends, which lost 0 bases and 5 bases, there was a span of 11 bases. CDR3 sequence reads: CAWSVNRDHEQYF. The CDR3, as DNA: TGTGCCTGGAGTGTTAACAGGGACCACGAGCAGTACTTC. The complete variable domain, with remaining parts taken from reference TRBV30 and TRBJ2-7, reads SQTIHQWPATLVQPVGSPLSLECTVEGTSNPNLYWYRQAAGRGLQLLFYSVGIGQISSEVPQNLSASRPQDRQFILSSKKLLLSDSGFYLCAWSVNRDHEQYFGPGTRLTVT.

This clonotype came up many times. The DNA is left out, because the CDR3 cannot be placed on it with certainty; the CDR3 is given as TCRdb lists it. The chain carries TRBV23-1 and TRBJ2-2; the D call TRBD1 from the table was never checked on the DNA. TRBV23-1 is given ORF status, its function remaining uncertain. The CDR3 length equals 16 residues, ends included. CDR3 sequence: CASTTPGHRTPGSCFF.

This clonotype has more than one count but fewer than ten. This rearrangement joins TRBV30 to TRBJ1-2; 7 positions agree with TRBD1. The ends lost 0 bases at V and 8 bases at J; junction bases unmatched: 6. CDR1 is GTSNPN, CDR2 SVGIG, per germline (reference sequence). The CDR3 sequence is 13 residues long. CDR3 DNA: TGTGCCTGGAGTGTACAGAGGGGGCCAGGCTACACCTTC. Its protein product is CAWSVQRGPGYTF.

This clonotype occurred many times. This chain joins TRBV19 and TRBJ1-5, with a tentative D call TRBD1 (6 bases). This CDR3 spans 14 amino acids. Germline CDR1 and CDR2: LNHDA and SQIVND (reference sequence). Trimming cost V 7 bases and J 8 bases, with 18 bases left between them. For the CDR3, the DNA is TGTGCCAGTACAGGATTGGGGCAGGGGAAGCCCCAGCATTTT. This translates into CASTGLGQGKPQHF.

This clonotype has at least ten counts. The chain combines TRBV3-1 with TRBJ2-2, with 9 bases aligning to TRBD2. Germline trimming cut 4 bases from V and 5 bases from J; bases unmatched to any gene: 5. Germline V CDR1 and CDR2: LGHDT, YNNKEL (reference sequence). The CDR3 length is 15 residues. The CDR3 DNA is TGTGCCAGCAGCCCGCGGGGGGGCCGGACCGGGGAGCTGTTTTTT. Protein sequence: CASSPRGGRTGELFF.

This clonotype was detected a few times. The CDR3 nucleotides are TGCGCCAGCAGCTTAAGCCCTTCAAACTACGAGCAGTACTTC. Translated: CASSLSPSNYEQYF. The chain carries TRBV5-1 and TRBJ2-7; D remains ambiguous. Per germline, CDR1 SGHRS and CDR2 YFSETQ. The CDR3 has 14 residues. V was trimmed by 2 bases and J by 3 bases, leaving 12 bases between them.

Ten or more counts support this clonotype. The chain joins TRBV27 to TRBJ1-5, with a weak D call TRBD1 (5 bases). The CDR3 has 13 amino acids. V lost 9 bases and J 6 bases, leaving 15 bases between the germline ends. Germline loops: CDR1 MNHEY, CDR2 SMNVEV (reference sequence). The CDR3 nucleotides read TGTGCCAGGAGATTGGTGGGGGGTCAGCCCCAGCATTTT. Encoded protein: CARRLVGGQPQHF.